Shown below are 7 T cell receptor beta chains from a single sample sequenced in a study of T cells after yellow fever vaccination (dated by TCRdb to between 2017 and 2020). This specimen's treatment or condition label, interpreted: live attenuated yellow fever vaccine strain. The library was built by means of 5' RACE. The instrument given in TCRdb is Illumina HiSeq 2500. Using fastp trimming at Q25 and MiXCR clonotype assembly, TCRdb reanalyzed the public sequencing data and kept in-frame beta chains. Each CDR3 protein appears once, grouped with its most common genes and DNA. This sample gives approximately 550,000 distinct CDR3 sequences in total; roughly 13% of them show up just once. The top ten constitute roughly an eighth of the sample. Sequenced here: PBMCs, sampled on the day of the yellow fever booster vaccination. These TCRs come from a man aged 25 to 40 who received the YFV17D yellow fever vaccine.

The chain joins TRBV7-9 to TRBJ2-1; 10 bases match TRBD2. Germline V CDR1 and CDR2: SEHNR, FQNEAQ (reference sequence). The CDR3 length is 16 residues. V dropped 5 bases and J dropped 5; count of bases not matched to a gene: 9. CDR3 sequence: CASSHPWLAGDNEQFF. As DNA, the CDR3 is TGTGCCAGCAGCCACCCTTGGCTAGCGGGAGACAATGAGCAGTTCTTC.

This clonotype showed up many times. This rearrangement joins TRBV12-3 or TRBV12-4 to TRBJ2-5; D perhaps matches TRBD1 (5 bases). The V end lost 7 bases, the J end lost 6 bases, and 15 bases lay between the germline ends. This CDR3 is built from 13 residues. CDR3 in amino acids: CASTQGTFQTQYF. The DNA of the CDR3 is TGTGCCAGCACCCAGGGCACATTTCAGACCCAGTACTTC.

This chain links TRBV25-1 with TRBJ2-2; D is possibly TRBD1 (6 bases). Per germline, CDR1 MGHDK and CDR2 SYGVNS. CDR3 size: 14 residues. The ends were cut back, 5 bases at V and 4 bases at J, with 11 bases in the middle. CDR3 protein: CASSPMGATGELFF. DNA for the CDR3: TGTGCCAGCAGTCCAATGGGGGCCACCGGGGAGCTGTTTTTT. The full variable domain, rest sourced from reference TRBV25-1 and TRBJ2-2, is EADIYQTPRYLVIGTGKKITLECSQTMGHDKMYWYQQDPGMELHLIHYSYGVNSTEKGDLSSESTVSRIRTEHFPLTLESARPSHTSQYLCASSPMGATGELFFGEGSRLTVL.

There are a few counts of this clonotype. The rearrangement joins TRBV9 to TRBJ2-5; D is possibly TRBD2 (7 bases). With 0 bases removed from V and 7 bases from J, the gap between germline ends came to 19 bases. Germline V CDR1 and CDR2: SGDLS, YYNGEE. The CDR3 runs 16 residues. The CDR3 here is CASSVGFRGREATQYF. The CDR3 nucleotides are TGTGCCAGCAGCGTAGGCTTTAGGGGGAGGGAGGCGACCCAGTACTTC.

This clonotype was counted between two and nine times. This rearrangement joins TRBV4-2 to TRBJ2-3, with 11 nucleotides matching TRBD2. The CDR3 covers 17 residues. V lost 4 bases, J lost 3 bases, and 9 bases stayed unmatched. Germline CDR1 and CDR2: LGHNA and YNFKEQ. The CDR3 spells CASSRHSGTSGTDTQYF. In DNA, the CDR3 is TGTGCCAGCAGCCGGCACTCCGGGACTAGCGGAACAGATACGCAGTATTTT.

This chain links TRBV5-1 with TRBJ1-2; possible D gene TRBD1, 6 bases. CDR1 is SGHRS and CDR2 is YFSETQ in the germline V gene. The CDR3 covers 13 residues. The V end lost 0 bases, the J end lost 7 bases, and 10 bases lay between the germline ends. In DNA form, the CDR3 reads TGCGCCAGCAGCTTGGGACAGGAAGCTGGCTACACCTTC. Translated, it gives CASSLGQEAGYTF.

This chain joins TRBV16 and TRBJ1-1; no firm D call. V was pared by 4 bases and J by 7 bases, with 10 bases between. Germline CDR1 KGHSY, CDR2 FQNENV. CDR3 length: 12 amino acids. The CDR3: CASSPHTVEAFF. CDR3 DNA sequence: TGTGCCAGCAGCCCGCACACAGTTGAAGCTTTCTTT. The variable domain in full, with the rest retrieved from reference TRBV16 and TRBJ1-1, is GEEVAQTPKHLVRGEGQKAKLYCAPIKGHSYVFWYQQVLKNEFKFLISFQNENVFDETGMPKERFSAKCLPNSPCSLEIQATKLEDSAVYFCASSPHTVEAFFGQGTRLTVV.